This T cell receptor beta chain is drawn from a study of Ad26.COV2.S vaccination and SARS-CoV-2 variants. Clones were read by immunoSEQ multiplex PCR, and TCRdb kept only the in-frame ones, dropping some. The sample lists approximately 340,000 clones, 70% to 90% seen once, with roughly 3.1% in the top ten. Treatment meaning: 15 to 20 received Ad26.COV2.S at low or high dose, single or two shots; several received placebo; per-sample allocation not given. Each sample was drawn 63 days after the first injection (of vaccine or placebo). Sequenced material: peripheral blood, taken in a trial of Ad26.COV2.S vaccine versus placebo. This TCR was sampled from a person aged 18-65 years who received the Ad26.COV2.S COVID-19 vaccine or a placebo.

Written as DNA, the CDR3 is TGTGCCAGCAGTTTATTCGGGGGGCCAGATACGCAGTATTTT. Its protein is CASSLFGGPDTQYF. The chain uses TRBV27 and TRBJ2-3; D is possibly TRBD2 (7 bases). CDR1 and CDR2 from the germline V gene are MNHEY and SMNVEV (reference sequence). This CDR3 has 14 residues. V was cut by 1 base and J by 4 bases, with 9 bases left in between.